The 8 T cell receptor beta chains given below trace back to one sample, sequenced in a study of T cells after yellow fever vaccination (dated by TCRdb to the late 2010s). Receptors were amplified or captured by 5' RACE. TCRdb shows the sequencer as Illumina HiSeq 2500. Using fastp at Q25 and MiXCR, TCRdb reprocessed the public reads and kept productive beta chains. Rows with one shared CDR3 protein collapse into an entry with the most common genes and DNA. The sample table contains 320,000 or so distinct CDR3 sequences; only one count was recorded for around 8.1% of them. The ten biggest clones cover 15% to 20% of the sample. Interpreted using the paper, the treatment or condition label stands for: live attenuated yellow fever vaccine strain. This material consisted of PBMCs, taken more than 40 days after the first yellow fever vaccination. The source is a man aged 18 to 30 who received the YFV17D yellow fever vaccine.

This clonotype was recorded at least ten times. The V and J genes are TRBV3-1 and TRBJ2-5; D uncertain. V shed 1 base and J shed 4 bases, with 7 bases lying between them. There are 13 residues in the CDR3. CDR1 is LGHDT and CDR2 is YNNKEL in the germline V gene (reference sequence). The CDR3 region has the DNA TGTGCCAGCAGCCAAGTCGATTTAGAGACCCAGTACTTC. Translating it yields CASSQVDLETQYF.

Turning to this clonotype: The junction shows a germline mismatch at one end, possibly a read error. As DNA, the CDR3 is TGTGCCAGCACCCAAGAAGGCAGTCTTTCTGGGGCCAACGTCCTGACTTTC. It translates to CASTQEGSLSGANVLTF. The chain uses TRBV3-1 and TRBJ2-6; D unresolved. Per the germline V gene, CDR1 is LGHDT and CDR2 is YNNKEL (reference sequence). This CDR3 is 17 amino acids long.

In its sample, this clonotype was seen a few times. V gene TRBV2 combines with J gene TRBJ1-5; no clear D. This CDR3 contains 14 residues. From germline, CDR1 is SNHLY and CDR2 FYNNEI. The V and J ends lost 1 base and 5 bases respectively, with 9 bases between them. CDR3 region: CASSEVTADQPQHF. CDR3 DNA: TGTGCCAGCAGTGAAGTGACGGCGGATCAGCCCCAGCATTTT.

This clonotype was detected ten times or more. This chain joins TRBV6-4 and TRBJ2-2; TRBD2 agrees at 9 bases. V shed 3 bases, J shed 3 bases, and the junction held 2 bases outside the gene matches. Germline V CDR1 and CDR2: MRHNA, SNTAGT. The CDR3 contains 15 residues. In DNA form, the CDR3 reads TGTGCCAGCAGTGAGCGGGGGGGCGACACCGGGGAGCTGTTTTTT. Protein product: CASSERGGDTGELFF.

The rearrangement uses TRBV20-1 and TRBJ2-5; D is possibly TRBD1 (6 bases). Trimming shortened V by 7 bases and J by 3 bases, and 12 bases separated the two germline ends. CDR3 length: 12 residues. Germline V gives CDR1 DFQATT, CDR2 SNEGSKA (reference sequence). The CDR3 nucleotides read TGCAGTGGTGCGCAGGGGAAAGAGACCCAGTACTTC. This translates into CSGAQGKETQYF.

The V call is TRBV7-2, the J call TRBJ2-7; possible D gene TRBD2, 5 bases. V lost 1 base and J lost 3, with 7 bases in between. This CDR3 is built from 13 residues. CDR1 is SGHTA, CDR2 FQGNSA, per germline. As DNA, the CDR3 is TGTGCCAGCAGCTTAGGACGGGGCTACGAGCAGTACTTC. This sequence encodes CASSLGRGYEQYF.

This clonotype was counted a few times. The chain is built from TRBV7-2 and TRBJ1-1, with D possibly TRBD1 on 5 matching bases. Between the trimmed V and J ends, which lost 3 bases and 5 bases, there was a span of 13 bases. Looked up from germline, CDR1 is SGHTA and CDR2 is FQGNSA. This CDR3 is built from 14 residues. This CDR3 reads CASSFQPQGTEAFF. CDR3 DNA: TGTGCCAGCAGCTTCCAACCCCAGGGAACTGAAGCTTTCTTT.

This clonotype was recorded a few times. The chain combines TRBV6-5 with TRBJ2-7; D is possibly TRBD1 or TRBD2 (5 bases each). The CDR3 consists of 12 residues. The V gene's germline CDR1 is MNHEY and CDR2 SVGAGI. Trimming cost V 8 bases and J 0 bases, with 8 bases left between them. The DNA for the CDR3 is TGTGCCAGCGGGACGTGCTCCTACGAGCAGTACGTC. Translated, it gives CASGTCSYEQYV.